This T cell receptor beta chain derives from a study of T-cell reconstitution after alpha-beta-depleted transplantation in children. Broader study findings: Where some patients showed high TCRbeta diversity at day 60, it came from recipient T cells and thymic progenitors that had survived. Diversity and T-cell counts at one year after transplant derived mostly from new T cells.

A few counts support this clonotype. Its antigen is undetermined. With V trimmed by 6 bases and J by 3 bases, 5 bases remained unmatched. The CDR3 is made up of 14 amino acids. Using unique molecular identifiers, the investigators prepared the TCRbeta library. TCRdb re-derived calls from the PCR reads in MiXCR, one entry per CDR3 protein. Of fewer than 550,000 distinct CDR3 sequences detected, roughly 11% appear once; the ten largest clones hold about 15%. This chain links TRBV12-3 or TRBV12-4 with TRBJ1-5; 7 positions agree with TRBD1. The TCR sequence derives from a female patient between 2 and 15 years old who had a stem cell transplant for aplastic anemia, so the T cells may come from the graft donor. The sample was PBMCs, mostly from graft donor cells, taken 180 days after TCRalphabeta/CD19-depleted stem cell transplant. The CDR3 sequence: CASRLGQLNQPQHF. The CDR3 DNA is TGTGCCAGCAGATTGGGACAGCTCAATCAGCCCCAGCATTTT.